Given below is one T cell receptor beta chain in context. The antigen is unknown. TCRdb reprocessed the 5' RACE reads with MiXCR, giving one entry per CDR3 protein. The repertoire holds roughly 56,000 distinct CDR3 sequences, with roughly 30% as singletons. Study-wide findings and caveats: Tumor memory CD4+ T cell TCR gene usage clustered with blood and lymph node memory CD4+ cells and lymph node naive CD4+ cells.

Purified naive CD4+ T cells were depleted of CD25+ Tregs. The sequenced material came from tumor-infiltrating naive CD4+ T cells sorted from the breast tumor. The subset here: naive CD4+ T cells, CD4+CD45RA+CD25-. The TCR comes from a female donor with breast cancer.

The CDR3 DNA reads as TGCAGCGTTACCGGACGGTTGAACACTGAAGCTTTCTTT. This codes for CSVTGRLNTEAFF. The V gene is TRBV29-1, the J gene TRBJ1-1; no definite D call. The V gene's germline CDR1 is SQVTM and CDR2 ANQGSEA. There are 13 residues in the CDR3. V was clipped by 5 bases and J by 0 bases, with 10 bases between them.